The present T cell receptor (beta chain) was sequenced within a study of shared clonotypes between healthy human individuals. This clone was found once. Libraries were prepared by immunoSEQ multiplex PCR; TCRdb keeps only in-frame clonotypes and omits some of them. The table records some 2.1 million clones, roughly 94% of them present only once. Germline loops: CDR1 SQVTM, CDR2 ANQGSEA. Trimming at V came to 6 bases and at J to 5 bases, leaving 8 bases not matched to a gene. The CDR3 has 14 residues. The TCR sequence derives from a man aged 18 to 30 in good health. The rearrangement links TRBV29-1 to TRBJ1-5, with 9 bases identical to TRBD1. Sequencing input: naive CD4+ T cells sorted from blood. Subset defined: CD45RA+ positively selected. The CDR3 is CSVAGTGNDQPQHF. Here the CDR3 DNA reads TGCAGCGTCGCCGGGACAGGGAACGATCAGCCCCAGCATTTT. Full variable domain (missing parts from reference TRBV29-1 and TRBJ1-5): SAVISQKPSRDICQRGTSLTIQCQVDSQVTMMFWYRQQPGQSLTLIATANQGSEATYESGFVIDKFPISRPNLTFSTLTVSNMSPEDSSIYLCSVAGTGNDQPQHFGDGTRLSIL.